Listed here are 19 T cell receptor beta chains from one sample, sequenced in a study of early T cells in non-severe SARS-CoV-2 infection. TCRdb independently ran MiXCR on the 5' RACE reads; one entry per CDR3 protein. The data hold approximately 69,000 distinct CDR3 sequences, with around 11% observed a single time. The sample was whole blood. These receptors came from an adult who was a healthcare worker with PCR-confirmed SARS-CoV-2 infection or an uninfected control (not recorded which).

This clonotype was observed a handful of times. The chain has TRBV5-1 and TRBJ2-1, with 11 bases fitting TRBD2. The germline V gene has CDR1 SGHRS and CDR2 YFSETQ. The junction had 8 bases not matched to a gene; V was cut back by 0 bases and J by 6 bases. The CDR3 runs to 17 residues. CDR3: CASSLALAGGIPNEQFF. CDR3 coding DNA: TGCGCCAGCAGCTTGGCTCTAGCGGGAGGAATACCCAATGAGCAGTTCTTC.

This clonotype was detected only a few times. V is TRBV9 and J is TRBJ2-1; 13 bases agree with TRBD2. The trim removed 4 bases at V and 9 bases at J, leaving 4 bases unmatched. Germline lookup yields CDR1 SGDLS and CDR2 YYNGEE. CDR3 length equals 14 residues. CDR3 in DNA: TGTGCCAGCAGCTCCCGACTAGCGGGAGGTGAGCAGTTCTTC. Translating gives CASSSRLAGGEQFF.

The table lists this clonotype with many counts. CDR3 amino acids: CASRTGMETQYF. CDR3 nucleotide sequence: TGTGCCAGCAGGACAGGGATGGAGACCCAGTACTTC. V gene TRBV6-5 combines with J gene TRBJ2-5, with 7 bases matching TRBD1. CDR3 length equals 12 residues. V trimming: 6 bases; J trimming: 5 bases; junction bases outside the gene matches: 3. Germline loops: CDR1 MNHEY, CDR2 SVGAGI.

This chain connects TRBV29-1 to TRBJ1-1, with TRBD1 as a possible D gene (5 bases). The V and J ends lost 7 bases and 1 base respectively, with 13 bases between them. CDR1 is SQVTM and CDR2 is ANQGSEA in the germline V gene. This CDR3 is 13 amino acids long. The CDR3 protein is CSGRRTSNTEAFF. Here the CDR3 DNA reads TGCAGCGGTAGAAGGACATCGAACACTGAAGCTTTCTTT.

This clonotype was seen many times. V and J are TRBV23-1 and TRBJ2-3, with 13 bases that match TRBD2. TRBV23-1 is an ORF for which the function is uncertain. The CDR3 is made up of 17 amino acids. V was clipped by 3 bases and J by 3 bases; unmatched bases: 6. The CDR3 DNA is TGCGCCAGCAGTCATCTATGGACTAGCGGGAGTACAGATACGCAGTATTTT. It specifies CASSHLWTSGSTDTQYF.

In this sample, this clonotype turned up many times. This chain uses TRBV5-4 with TRBJ1-2; 7 bases map to TRBD1. In germline, CDR1 is SGHNT, CDR2 YYREEE (reference sequence). This CDR3 has 14 amino acids. With 0 bases clipped from V and 3 bases from J, the junction kept 2 bases outside the gene matches. This CDR3 is CASSLGQGHYGYTF. The CDR3 coding sequence is TGTGCCAGCAGCTTGGGACAGGGACACTATGGCTACACCTTC.

This chain uses TRBV6-6 with TRBJ2-2; weak D call: TRBD1 (5 bases). CDR3 size: 13 residues. V gave up 0 bases and J gave up 9 bases, with 8 bases separating them. Looked up from germline, CDR1 is MNHNY and CDR2 is SVGAGI (reference sequence). This CDR3 is CASSYSTGRELFF. For the CDR3, the DNA is TGTGCCAGCAGTTACTCAACAGGCCGGGAGCTGTTTTTT.

This clonotype was counted many times. The V call is TRBV4-3, the J call TRBJ1-1; 8 nucleotides match TRBD1. V lost 5 bases and J lost 4; bases outside the gene matches: 18. CDR3 size: 18 residues. Germline assignment: CDR1 LGHNA and CDR2 YSLEER. CDR3 nucleotide sequence: TGCGCCAGCAGCTCCGGTTCTCGGACAGGGTTCCGTTCCACTGAAGCTTTCTTT. Translation gives CASSSGSRTGFRSTEAFF.

This clonotype was counted many times. The gene calls are TRBV10-3 and TRBJ2-1; TRBD2 might be the D (6 bases). V was shortened by 3 bases and J by 6 bases, with 15 bases between the two germline ends. The germline gives CDR1 ENHRY, CDR2 SYGVKD. The CDR3 totals 15 residues. The CDR3 DNA follows: TGTGCCATCAGTGAAGGGACTCACTGGGGCAATGAGCAGTTCTTC. It is translated as CAISEGTHWGNEQFF.

In its sample, this clonotype was seen many times. The chain is built from TRBV4-3 and TRBJ2-1, with TRBD1 matching 7 bases. Per the germline V gene, CDR1 is LGHNA and CDR2 is YSLEER. Trimming at V came to 2 bases and at J to 5 bases, leaving 3 bases not matched to a gene. The CDR3 spans 14 residues. CDR3 bases: TGCGCCAGCAGCCAACTGGGACAGAACAATGAGCAGTTCTTC. Translated: CASSQLGQNNEQFF.

J is TRBJ2-7 and V is TRBV7-9; 13 positions agree with TRBD2. V lost 5 bases to trimming and J lost 4 bases; unmatched junction nucleotides: 11. Germline CDR1 and CDR2: SEHNR and FQNEAQ (reference sequence). The CDR3 extends over 17 amino acids. In DNA form, the CDR3 reads TGTGCCAGCAGCCCAGGGACTAGCGGGACCACCTTATACGAGCAGTACTTC. It yields the protein CASSPGTSGTTLYEQYF.

This clonotype was seen at least ten times. CDR3 nucleotides: TGTGCCAGCTCACAAATGAGAGGGAGCACAGATACGCAGTATTTT. It yields the protein CASSQMRGSTDTQYF. The V call is TRBV18, the J call TRBJ2-3; possibly TRBD2 for D (5 bases). The CDR3 is 15 residues long. The germline gives CDR1 KGHSH, CDR2 LQKENI. V was shortened by 4 bases and J by 0 bases, with 11 bases between the two germline ends.

This clonotype was detected only a few times. The rearrangement uses TRBV29-1 and TRBJ1-2; 8 bases align to TRBD1. The CDR3 is 16 residues long. With V trimmed by 3 bases and J by 0 bases, 9 bases remained unmatched. From germline, CDR1 is SQVTM and CDR2 ANQGSEA. The CDR3 reads CSVEDRAPSSNYGYTF. As DNA, the CDR3 is TGCAGCGTTGAGGACAGGGCTCCCTCTTCTAACTATGGCTACACCTTC.

This chain joins TRBV2 and TRBJ1-1; D call uncertain. The V end lost 5 bases, the J end lost 11 bases, and 18 bases lay between the germline ends. The CDR3 loop spans 13 amino acids. Germline V lookup: CDR1 SNHLY, CDR2 FYNNEI. The CDR3 DNA reads as TGTGCCAGCAGTTACCAGGTGGAGGATCGTGCTTTCTTT. This encodes CASSYQVEDRAFF.

V gene TRBV18 combines with J gene TRBJ1-2, with 7 positions matching TRBD1. J lost 3 bases, V lost 3 bases, and 7 bases had no gene match. This CDR3 has 15 residues. CDR1 KGHSH and CDR2 LQKENI come from the germline V gene. CDR3 DNA: TGTGCCAGCTCACCGATCGACAGGGCGGACTATGGCTACACCTTC. It codes for CASSPIDRADYGYTF.

This clonotype was observed many times. The chain is built from TRBV11-2 and TRBJ2-1; no reliable D call. Germline V gene data show CDR1 as SGHAT and CDR2 as FQNNGV. This CDR3 has 12 amino acids. The V end lost 5 bases, the J end lost 12 bases, and 14 bases lay between the germline ends. The CDR3 bases are TGTGCCAGCAGCCCCACGGCCCGCGGGCAGTTCTTC. This gives the protein CASSPTARGQFF. The full variable domain, rest sourced from reference TRBV11-2 and TRBJ2-1, is EAGVAQSPRYKIIEKRQSVAFWCNPISGHATLYWYQQILGQGPKLLIQFQNNGVVDDSQLPKDRFSAERLKGVDSTLKIQPAKLEDSAVYLCASSPTARGQFFGPGTRLTVL.

This clonotype was detected ten times or more. V is TRBV3-1 and J is TRBJ1-1, with TRBD1 as a possible D gene (5 bases). Germline V gives CDR1 LGHDT, CDR2 YNNKEL (reference sequence). CDR3 length: 13 residues. Trimming took off 5 bases at V and 4 bases at J, with 11 bases between the two ends. CDR3 sequence (DNA): TGTGCCAGCAGCTGGGACGGTGGCACTGAAGCTTTCTTT. Its protein is CASSWDGGTEAFF. Variable domain in full (rest from reference TRBV3-1 and TRBJ1-1): DTAVSQTPKYLVTQMGNDKSIKCEQNLGHDTMYWYKQDSKKFLKIMFSYNNKELIINETVPNRFSPKSPDKAHLNLHINSLELGDSAVYFCASSWDGGTEAFFGQGTRLTVV.

This clonotype was detected many times. The chain carries TRBV6-1 and TRBJ2-7; D unresolved. V was shortened by 11 bases and J by 0 bases, with 14 bases between the two germline ends. CDR3 length: 13 residues. Germline CDR1 reads MNHNS; CDR2 reads SASEGT. CDR3 nucleotides: TGTGCCGTCCCAGTATTAGCCTCCTACGAGCAGTACTTC. Protein product: CAVPVLASYEQYF.

This clonotype was picked up many times. The rearrangement links TRBV12-3 or TRBV12-4 to TRBJ1-5; a weak D match, TRBD1 (5 bases). V lost 6 bases to trimming and J lost 5 bases, with 8 bases between them. The CDR3 spans 12 residues. CDR3 residues: CASSRVDQPQHF. The CDR3 DNA reads TGTGCCAGCAGCAGGGTGGATCAGCCCCAGCATTTT.